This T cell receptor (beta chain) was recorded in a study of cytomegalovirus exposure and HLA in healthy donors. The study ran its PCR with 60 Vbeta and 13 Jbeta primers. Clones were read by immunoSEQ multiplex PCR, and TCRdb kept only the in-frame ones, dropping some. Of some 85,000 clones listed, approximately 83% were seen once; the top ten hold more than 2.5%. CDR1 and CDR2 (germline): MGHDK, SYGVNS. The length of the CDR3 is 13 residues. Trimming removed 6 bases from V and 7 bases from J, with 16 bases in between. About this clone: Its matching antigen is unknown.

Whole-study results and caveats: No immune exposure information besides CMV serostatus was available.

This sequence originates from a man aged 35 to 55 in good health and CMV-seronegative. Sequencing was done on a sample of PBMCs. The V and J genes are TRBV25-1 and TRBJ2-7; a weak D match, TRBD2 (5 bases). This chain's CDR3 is CASRTWELGEQYF. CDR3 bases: TGTGCCAGCAGGACCTGGGAGCTGGGGGAGCAGTACTTC.